The clone carrying this T cell receptor beta chain was picked up many times. Its antigen is currently unknown. TCRdb reanalysed the reads using MiXCR and keeps one entry per CDR3 protein. The table lists approximately 490,000 distinct CDR3 sequences, around 10% of them singletons, with roughly 10% in the top ten. The sample belongs to a study of T cell repertoires in cytomegalovirus infection. About the study: CMV infection together with matching HLA type was indicated by public TCR beta signatures. General study results and limits: Predominance within the ex vivo response was attributable to HLA-C-restricted CMV-specific TCR beta clonotypes. Summed frequency of shared TCR beta families picked out CMV carriers who also had the relevant HLA.

CDR1 is SEHNR, CDR2 FQNEAQ, per germline (reference sequence). Trimming stripped 0 bases from V and 5 bases from J, with 13 bases between. The CDR3 runs to 15 residues. The sequenced material came from PBMCs. This sequence was found in a human donor in good health (CMV status not recorded). Some clones in this sample may be carry-over from other donors' samples. The chain links TRBV7-9 to TRBJ1-1; D is unresolved. The CDR3 loop is CASSLARERGTEAFF. The CDR3 DNA reads as TGTGCCAGCAGCTTAGCGCGGGAGAGAGGGACTGAAGCTTTCTTT.